This TCR beta chain was observed in a study of Ad26.COV2.S vaccination and SARS-CoV-2 variants (dated by TCRdb to about 2021). Background on the whole study: Vaccine-arm donors were drawn from COV1001, a multicentre, randomized, double-blind, placebo-controlled phase I-IIa trial of Ad26.COV2.S in healthy adults. The TCR-sequenced set comprised about 32 samples: 19 Ad26.COV2.S vaccine recipients, 5 placebo recipients and 8 SARS-CoV-2 convalescent individuals. Investigators remained blinded to trial group allocation during experiments and outcome assessment. Ad26.COV2.S was administered intramuscularly at a dose of 5x10^10 or 1x10^11 viral particles, either as one shot or as two shots given 56 days apart. TCRbeta repertoire sequencing served as the tool for gauging how specific and how broad the SARS-CoV-2-reactive T cell receptors were following Ad26.COV2.S vaccination. Trial participants were randomized into five groups of five: low-dose or high-dose Ad26.COV2.S given once or twice, or placebo on both occasions. What the study reported, not specific to this receptor: Vaccine and placebo recipients had similar non-spike TCR breadth, a finding consistent with the vaccine containing only spike. Higher spike-specific TCR breadth was observed in Ad26.COV2.S recipients than in placebo recipients (P = 0.0014). After vaccination, substantial breadth of spike-specific CD8+ and CD4+ T cell responses was reported. The authors noted that total T cell responses may have been underestimated by the TCR breadth and depth analyses. The study lacked the statistical power to compare responses across vaccine doses or regimens.

TCRbeta CDR3 regions were sequenced with the immunoSEQ Assay. After extraction, genomic DNA underwent amplification by bias-controlled multiplex PCR, followed by high-throughput sequencing. The original pipeline was this. Collapsing and filtering of sequences were performed to quantify the absolute abundance of each unique TCRbeta CDR3 region. T cell fraction was estimated by normalizing TCRbeta template counts to usable DNA, with usable DNA measured through amplification of reference genes found in all nucleated cells. Repertoire TCRs were annotated as SARS-CoV-2-specific when V gene, CDR3 amino acid sequence and J gene were exactly matched to a known reactive TCR set. The reference SARS-CoV-2 TCR set was obtained from MIRA and was filtered for enrichment in COVID-19-positive ImmuneCODE repertoires, whereby public or cross-reactive TCRs were removed. Based on the MIRA antigens, annotated TCRs were further analysed at the level of specific ORF or position within ORF. Depth was the summed frequency of annotated unique rearrangements, while breadth was defined as annotated unique rearrangements over total unique productive rearrangements. Two-sided Wilcoxon rank-sum tests were applied when comparing TCR breadth between groups. The table was pulled from immuneACCESS by TCRdb, which kept in-frame rearrangements only. Such tables lose some clones; where checked, under half of the loss comes from unresolved V genes, and the rest has no known cause. V, J and clone size were drawn from that table, and D and trimming were deduced from the DNA. Counted in this sample were about 400,000 clones; about 90% of them appeared once. The top ten clonotypes cover 1.5% to 2% of the sample.

Of note for this clone: No cognate antigen has been identified for it. No much larger clonotype is one base removed from it; base qualities were not supplied.

The treatment or condition label corresponds to: about 20 received Ad26.COV2.S at low or high dose, single or two shots; about 5 received placebo; per-sample allocation not given. For vaccine and placebo recipients, repertoires were sequenced using samples collected on day 63 after the first injection. In Cohort 1b, about two dozen adults aged 18-55 years were enrolled at a single site in Boston, USA, between 29 July and 7 August 2020. Ad26.COV2.S consisted of a replication-incompetent adenovirus type 26 vector by which a prefusion-stabilized SARS-CoV-2 spike protein from the original Wuhan strain was expressed. From the cysteine up to the phenylalanine, the CDR3 has a length of 18 residues. The DNA shown is the 54-base CDR3, in frame from base 1. Here V drops 1 base and J drops 3 bases, and the junction holds 6 bases not matched to any gene. In the germline V gene, CDR1 corresponds to MGHRA and CDR2 to YSYEKL.

The V gene is TRBV4-1 and the J gene is TRBJ2-3; 14 bases in the junction line up with TRBD2. The sample consisted of peripheral blood, taken in a trial of Ad26.COV2.S vaccine versus placebo. This receptor was taken from a person aged 18-65 years who received the Ad26.COV2.S COVID-19 vaccine or a placebo. The CDR3 protein: CASSQGPWTSGGTDTQYF. The nucleotide sequence reads as follows: TGCGCCAGCAGCCAAGGACCCTGGACTAGCGGGGGGACAGATACGCAGTATTTT.